This T cell receptor (beta chain) came from a study of blood T cell repertoires in COVID-19. TCRdb's copy holds only in-frame clones and misses some; the assay was immunoSEQ multiplex PCR. Counted here are some 120,000 clones, 75% to 90% occurring once; the ten biggest clones make up about 18%. This CDR3 has 16 residues. CDR1 and CDR2 (germline): SGHNT, YENEEA. The V end lost 5 bases, the J end lost 5 bases, and 19 bases lay between the germline ends. The receptor was derived from a man aged 25 to 40 who had recovered from COVID-19. What was sequenced was PBMCs or T cells enriched from blood (not recorded which). The chain joins TRBV11-3 to TRBJ2-1; possibly TRBD2 for D (6 bases). The DNA of the CDR3 is TGTGCCAGCAGCAGCGGTATGGGGCCGGGGGACAATGAGCAGTTCTTC. Protein sequence: CASSSGMGPGDNEQFF.